The 17 T cell receptor beta chains in this list originate from one sample, sequenced in a study of human T cells and chemical hapten exposure. Time point defined: pre-sensitization, week 0. Treatment of the sample: therapeutic diphenylcyclopropenone sensitization with weekly scalp DPC. TCRdb passed the RACE reads through MiXCR, listing each CDR3 protein once. The sample gives about 120,000 distinct CDR3 sequences, about 13% of which show up once; around 2.7% is in the top ten. The sample in question was whole blood, obtained in connection with sensitization to the hapten diphenylcyclopropenone (DPC). These receptor sequences come from a woman younger than 30 with alopecia areata. Some clones in this sample may be carry-over from other donors' samples.

This clonotype was detected a few times. The rearrangement joins TRBV28 to TRBJ2-1; D gene unclear. The V gene's germline CDR1 is MDHEN and CDR2 SYDVKM. This CDR3 is 11 amino acids long. V lost 3 bases, J lost 7 bases, and 4 bases lay in between. In DNA form, the CDR3 reads TGTGCCAGCAGTTTGGTTAATGAGCAGTTCTTC. This sequence encodes CASSLVNEQFF. Full variable domain (outside the CDR3, taken from reference TRBV28 and TRBJ2-1): DVKVTQSSRYLVKRTGEKVFLECVQDMDHENMFWYRQDPGLGLRLIYFSYDVKMKEKGDIPEGYSVSREKKERFSLILESASTNQTSMYLCASSLVNEQFFGPGTRLTVL.

The table lists this clonotype with many counts. The rearrangement joins TRBV30 to TRBJ2-2; 9 positions agree with TRBD2. The V gene end was trimmed by 7 bases and the J gene end by 4 bases; junction bases not matched to a gene: 7. The germline gives CDR1 GTSNPN, CDR2 SVGIG (reference sequence). The CDR3 contains 14 residues. CDR3 bases: TGTGCCTTAACCGGGACTAGCAGCACCGGGGAGCTGTTTTTT. Translation gives CALTGTSSTGELFF.

This clonotype occurred many times. This rearrangement joins TRBV25-1 to TRBJ2-5; TRBD1 matches 11 bases. The length of the CDR3 is 17 residues. Trimming took 2 bases from V and 5 from J; bases not matched to a gene: 10. Germline V gives CDR1 MGHDK, CDR2 SYGVNS. The CDR3 nucleotides are TGTGCCAGCAGTGAAAAAGGGGGACAGGGGGTCTCGGAGACCCAGTACTTC. Its translation is CASSEKGGQGVSETQYF. Using reference TRBV25-1 and TRBJ2-5 for the parts outside the CDR3, the full variable domain is EADIYQTPRYLVIGTGKKITLECSQTMGHDKMYWYQQDPGMELHLIHYSYGVNSTEKGDLSSESTVSRIRTEHFPLTLESARPSHTSQYLCASSEKGGQGVSETQYFGPGTRLLVL.

This clonotype has a count of ten or more. The chain uses TRBV6-2 or TRBV6-3 and TRBJ1-2, with TRBD1 matching over 8 bases. The CDR3 spans 14 residues. The V gene end was trimmed by 10 bases and the J gene end by 5 bases; junction bases not matched to a gene: 12. CDR1 is MNHEY, CDR2 SVGEGT, per germline. CDR3 bases: TGTGCCACCGCGGAGGACAGGGTTACTTATGGCTACACCTTC. It specifies CATAEDRVTYGYTF.

This clonotype showed up many times. The genes are TRBV20-1 and TRBJ1-1; D possibly corresponds to TRBD1 (5 bases). Trimming pared 5 bases from V and 3 bases from J, leaving 13 bases between. The CDR3 consists of 13 residues. The germline CDR1 and CDR2 sequences are DFQATT and SNEGSKA (reference sequence). The CDR3 DNA is TGCAGTGCTGCTGGGGGGTTCGACACTGAAGCTTTCTTT. Translating it yields CSAAGGFDTEAFF.

This clonotype was detected ten times or more. The rearrangement uses TRBV18 and TRBJ1-4; D might be TRBD1 (6 bases). CDR3 length: 15 amino acids. CDR1 KGHSH and CDR2 LQKENI come from the germline V gene. The ends were cut back, 3 bases at V and 6 bases at J, with 14 bases in the middle. Written as DNA, the CDR3 is TGTGCCAGCTCACCGTCCCCGTGGACAGATGAAAAACTGTTTTTT. Its protein is CASSPSPWTDEKLFF. Complete variable domain (other parts from reference TRBV18 and TRBJ1-4): NAGVMQNPRHLVRRRGQEARLRCSPMKGHSHVYWYRQLPEEGLKFMVYLQKENIIDESGMPKERFSAEFPKEGPSILRIQQVVRGDSAAYFCASSPSPWTDEKLFFGSGTQLSVL.

There are a few counts of this clonotype. This rearrangement joins TRBV20-1 to TRBJ2-3, with D perhaps given as TRBD1 or TRBD2 (5 bases each). The CDR3 extends over 14 amino acids. From germline, CDR1 is DFQATT and CDR2 SNEGSKA (reference sequence). V lost 7 bases, J lost 4 bases, and 18 bases lay in between. Here the CDR3 reads CSGRRDGLADTQYF. The CDR3 nucleotides read TGCAGTGGGCGCCGGGACGGCCTGGCAGATACGCAGTATTTT.

The chain recombines TRBV28 with TRBJ1-4, with a tentative D call TRBD1 (6 bases). The CDR3 loop spans 15 amino acids. Germline V gene data show CDR1 as MDHEN and CDR2 as SYDVKM. V was trimmed by 5 bases and J by 8 bases, leaving 18 bases between them. The chain's CDR3 is CASSPGTWSGEKLFF. The CDR3, as DNA: TGTGCCAGCAGTCCCGGGACATGGAGCGGAGAAAAACTGTTTTTT.

The rearrangement uses TRBV5-4 and TRBJ2-7; no clear D. Trimming stripped 0 bases from V and 7 bases from J, with 14 bases between. Germline loops: CDR1 SGHNT, CDR2 YYREEE (reference sequence). CDR3 length: 14 amino acids. In nucleotides, the CDR3 is TGTGCCAGCAGCTTGGGTAGCCAGCCTCTTGAGCAGTACTTC. It yields the protein CASSLGSQPLEQYF.

This clonotype was observed a few times. This chain connects TRBV12-3 or TRBV12-4 to TRBJ2-7; D may be TRBD1 or TRBD2 (5 bases each). This CDR3 has 15 amino acids. Trimming removed 8 bases from V and 4 bases from J, with 21 bases in between. CDR3 bases: TGTGCCAGCGGACCGCGCTCGGGACCGCAATACGAGCAGTACTTC. Protein product: CASGPRSGPQYEQYF.

This clonotype showed up many times. The rearrangement joins TRBV3-1 to TRBJ2-4; D may be TRBD1 or TRBD2 (5 bases each). The V gene lost 2 bases and the J gene lost 5 bases, with 7 bases spanning the gap. This CDR3 spans 13 amino acids. CDR1 is LGHDT, CDR2 YNNKEL, per germline (reference sequence). The CDR3 is CASSQRGENIQYF. The CDR3, as DNA: TGTGCCAGCAGCCAAAGAGGGGAAAACATTCAGTACTTC.

The sample holds a few counts of this clonotype. As DNA, the CDR3 is TGTGCCAGCAGGGAGATAGGGGCTGAAGCTTTCTTT. This translates into CASREIGAEAFF. The genes are TRBV2 and TRBJ1-1, with a weak D call TRBD1 (5 bases). CDR1 SNHLY and CDR2 FYNNEI come from the germline V gene. The CDR3 has 12 amino acids. The ends were cut back, 6 bases at V and 6 bases at J, with 11 bases in the middle.

V is TRBV6-2 or TRBV6-3 and J is TRBJ2-3, with D tentatively TRBD1 or TRBD2 (5 bases each). Trimming left V 8 bases short and J 6 bases short, with 6 bases between. This CDR3 has 10 residues. The V gene's germline CDR1 is MNHEY and CDR2 SVGEGT. The DNA for the CDR3 is TGTGCCAGCGGGGGTGATACGCAGTATTTT. The encoded protein is CASGGDTQYF.

The V gene is TRBV13, the J gene TRBJ2-2; TRBD1 or TRBD2 may be the D gene (5 bases each). The CDR3 has 14 residues. Germline loops: CDR1 PRHDT, CDR2 FYEKMQ (reference sequence). The V end lost 0 bases, the J end lost 5 bases, and 7 bases lay between the germline ends. This CDR3 reads CASSLGGRTGELFF. CDR3 nucleotides: TGTGCCAGCAGCTTAGGGGGACGGACCGGGGAGCTGTTTTTT.

This clonotype was seen a handful of times. J is TRBJ1-1 and V is TRBV9; D perhaps matches TRBD1 (6 bases). Germline lookup yields CDR1 SGDLS and CDR2 YYNGEE. Trimming left V 0 bases short and J 4 bases short, with 16 bases between. The CDR3 has 16 amino acids. CDR3 bases: TGTGCCAGCAGCGTAGTGGGGGGCCGGATGGGCACTGAAGCTTTCTTT. It translates to CASSVVGGRMGTEAFF. Based on the CDR3 plus reference TRBV9 and TRBJ1-1, the full variable domain is DSGVTQTPKHLITATGQRVTLRCSPRSGDLSVYWYQQSLDQGLQFLIQYYNGEERAKGNILERFSAQQFPDLHSELNLSSLELGDSALYFCASSVVGGRMGTEAFFGQGTRLTVV.

In its sample, this clonotype was seen a few times. The chain couples TRBV6-5 to TRBJ1-3; possible D gene TRBD1, 6 bases. This CDR3 comprises 18 residues. V lost 2 bases and J lost 0, with 17 bases in between. Germline CDR1 MNHEY, CDR2 SVGAGI. The CDR3 reads CASSYRRTVKSSGNTIYF. The CDR3 nucleotides are TGTGCCAGCAGTTACCGTAGGACAGTGAAATCCTCTGGAAACACCATATATTTT.

The V call is TRBV2, the J call TRBJ2-2; 7 bases agree with TRBD1. The CDR3 spans 17 residues. Trimming took 8 bases from V and 2 from J; bases not matched to a gene: 14. Germline-derived CDR1 and CDR2 are SNHLY and FYNNEI. The CDR3 spells CASAQGRDSRNTGELFF. CDR3 DNA: TGTGCCAGCGCGCAAGGCAGGGACAGCCGAAACACCGGGGAGCTGTTTTTT.